The 5 T cell receptor beta chains below were found in one sample sequenced in a study of T-cell reconstitution after alpha-beta-depleted transplantation in children. Unique molecular identifiers tagged the TCRbeta library. MiXCR, applied by TCRdb to the PCR reads, yields one record per CDR3 protein. The sample yields approximately 190,000 distinct CDR3 sequences, roughly 6.3% seen once. The sample in question was PBMCs, obtained before TCRalphabeta/CD19-depleted stem cell transplant. These receptors were collected from a girl in the first two years of life with combined immunodeficiency, due to receive a stem cell transplant.

This clonotype has at least ten counts. V usage is TRBV29-1 and J usage is TRBJ1-2; D gene uncertain. Trimming left V 1 base short and J 4 bases short, with 19 bases between. This CDR3 is built from 16 residues. Germline V CDR1 and CDR2: SQVTM, ANQGSEA. In nucleotides, the CDR3 is TGCAGCGTTGAAGCCCCCCCGGGGTCCCCGCTCTATGGCTACACCTTC. Residues: CSVEAPPGSPLYGYTF.

This clonotype has ten or more counts. CDR3 amino acids: CASRSLSTERNEQFF. CDR3 sequence (DNA): TGTGCCAGCAGGTCTTTGTCGACAGAAAGGAATGAGCAGTTCTTC. The J gene is TRBJ2-1, the V gene TRBV7-9, with D possibly TRBD1 on 5 matching bases. V was clipped by 6 bases and J by 7 bases, with 19 bases between them. CDR1 is SEHNR, CDR2 FQNEAQ, per germline (reference sequence). CDR3 length: 15 amino acids.

This clonotype has a handful of counts. The chain couples TRBV7-3 to TRBJ2-5; the D gene is possibly TRBD1 (5 bases). Germline V gene data show CDR1 as SGHTA and CDR2 as FQGTGA. The CDR3 sequence is 13 residues long. Trimming took 5 bases from V and 2 from J, leaving 9 bases between them. CDR3 sequence (DNA): TGTGCCAGCAGCATGACAGTTCAAGAGACCCAGTACTTC. Its protein is CASSMTVQETQYF.

V and J are TRBV2 and TRBJ2-7; 7 nucleotides match TRBD1. The ends lost 4 bases at V and 5 bases at J; junction bases unmatched: 5. The CDR3 sequence is 13 residues long. Per germline, CDR1 SNHLY and CDR2 FYNNEI. The CDR3 here is CASSVTGFHEQYF. The DNA for the CDR3 is TGTGCCAGCAGTGTGACAGGGTTCCACGAGCAGTACTTC.

In this sample, this clonotype turned up many times. This chain connects TRBV6-2 or TRBV6-3 to TRBJ2-2; a weak D match, TRBD1 (6 bases). V gave up 2 bases and J gave up 0 bases, with 16 bases separating them. The CDR3 totals 18 residues. Per germline, CDR1 MNHEY and CDR2 SVGEGT. The CDR3 here is CASSYPGQFVPNTGELFF. The CDR3 nucleotides read TGTGCCAGCAGTTACCCCGGACAGTTCGTACCGAACACCGGGGAGCTGTTTTTT.